The 28 T cell receptor beta chains below all came from one sample that was sequenced in a study of patients and donors after allogeneic stem cell transplantation. TCRdb analysed the RT-PCR reads with MiXCR anew, one entry per CDR3 protein. The repertoire holds under 30,000 distinct CDR3 sequences, over 7% seen once, with 45% to 60% in the top ten. Sequencing used blood, either unsorted or a sorted T cell fraction (not recorded which). All receptors derive from a human donor who was either an allogeneic HSCT recipient or a stem cell or donor lymphocyte infusion donor (not recorded which). It is not recorded whose cells these are; they may come from a transplant donor.

The CDR3 DNA is TGTGCCAGCAGCCCCCTAAAACAGAATGAGCAGTTCTTC. Protein product: CASSPLKQNEQFF. This chain joins TRBV7-3 and TRBJ2-1; unclear D gene. Germline V lookup: CDR1 SGHTA, CDR2 FQGTGA. Between the trimmed V and J ends, which lost 5 bases and 7 bases, there was a span of 12 bases. The CDR3 runs to 13 residues. The variable domain in full, completed from reference TRBV7-3 and TRBJ2-1, reads GAGVSQTPSNKVTEKGKYVELRCDPISGHTALYWYRQSLGQGPEFLIYFQGTGAADDSGLPNDRFFAVRPEGSVSTLKIQRTERGDSAVYLCASSPLKQNEQFFGPGTRLTVL.

The chain combines TRBV21-1 with TRBJ2-5; TRBD2 reflects the table's D call only, with no check against the DNA. TRBV21-1 is a pseudogene. This CDR3 contains 20 residues. For the CDR3, the DNA is TGTGCCAGCAGCAGGTTGGGTCAGCGGGAGGACACCAGGTACCAAGAGACCCAGTACTTC. Translating gives CASSRLGQREDTRYQETQYF.

The chain links TRBV15 to TRBJ1-2, with TRBD1 as a possible D gene (5 bases). The V end lost 4 bases, the J end lost 7 bases, and 16 bases lay between the germline ends. The CDR3 is made up of 14 amino acids. Per germline, CDR1 LNHNV and CDR2 YYDKDF (reference sequence). CDR3 region: CATSNPWGGTGYTF. CDR3 bases: TGTGCCACCAGCAATCCCTGGGGGGGGACTGGCTACACCTTC. Full variable domain (outside the CDR3, taken from reference TRBV15 and TRBJ1-2): DAMVIQNPRYQVTQFGKPVTLSCSQTLNHNVMYWYQQKSSQAPKLLFHYYDKDFNNEADTPDNFQSRRPNTSFCFLDIRSPGLGDTAMYLCATSNPWGGTGYTFGSGTRLTVV.

This clonotype was counted a few times. CDR3 nucleotides: TGTGCCAGCAGCTCGACTAGCGGATACCAAGAGACCCAGTACTTC. Its protein is CASSSTSGYQETQYF. This sequence joins TRBV5-4 and TRBJ2-5; 9 positions agree with TRBD2. The V gene's germline CDR1 is SGHNT and CDR2 YYREEE (reference sequence). The CDR3 length is 15 residues. Trimming removed 3 bases from V and 0 bases from J; junction bases left unmatched: 3.

Many counts were recorded for this clonotype. The chain links TRBV12-3 or TRBV12-4 to TRBJ1-6, with 9 bases matching TRBD1. The CDR3 is 14 amino acids. V was pared by 6 bases and J by 7 bases, with 4 bases of the junction left unmatched. This CDR3 reads CASRAGTGNSPLHF. As DNA, the CDR3 is TGTGCCAGCAGGGCCGGGACAGGGAATTCACCCCTCCACTTT.

This clonotype is medium-sized by share. The chain couples TRBV12-3 or TRBV12-4 to TRBJ2-5; 9 bases map to TRBD2. Trimming removed 5 bases from V and 1 base from J; junction bases left unmatched: 5. This CDR3 contains 15 residues. Here the CDR3 DNA reads TGTGCCAGCAGTCGGACTAGCGCCGGCCAAGAGACCCAGTACTTC. This codes for CASSRTSAGQETQYF.

By proportion, this clonotype is medium-sized. The chain joins TRBV21-1 to TRBJ2-7; no DNA check was done on the table's D call, TRBD1. TRBV21-1 is deemed a pseudogene. The CDR3 contains 13 residues. CDR3 region: CAGPTESPYEQYF. DNA of the CDR3: TGTGCCGGACCGACAGAGTCACCCTACGAGCAGTACTTC.

This clonotype was counted at least ten times. The chain combines TRBV12-5 with TRBJ2-5, with a possible D match to TRBD2 (7 bases). The CDR3 length is 14 residues. V was shortened by 6 bases and J by 3 bases, with 14 bases between the two germline ends. Germline V gene data show CDR1 as LGHNT and CDR2 as FRNRAP. CDR3 loop: CASGVGGLEETQYF. As DNA, the CDR3 is TGTGCTAGTGGGGTGGGGGGGCTCGAAGAGACCCAGTACTTC. Complete variable domain (other parts from reference TRBV12-5 and TRBJ2-5): DARVTQTPRHKVTEMGQEVTMRCQPILGHNTVFWYRQTMMQGLELLAYFRNRAPLDDSGMPKDRFSAEMPDATLATLKIQPSEPRDSAVYFCASGVGGLEETQYFGPGTRLLVL.

In its sample, this clonotype was seen a few times. V is TRBV28 and J is TRBJ2-3; D unclear. The CDR3 length is 12 residues. The V and J ends lost 2 bases and 5 bases respectively, with 5 bases between them. Germline V gene data show CDR1 as MDHEN and CDR2 as SYDVKM. The CDR3 DNA follows: TGTGCCAGCAGTTTACAGGTAGATACGCAGTATTTT. This translates into CASSLQVDTQYF.

This clonotype has a count of ten or more. The chain has TRBV6-5 and TRBJ1-6; D ambiguous. V lost 0 bases to trimming and J lost 0 bases, with 6 bases between them. Per germline, CDR1 MNHEY and CDR2 SVGAGI. The CDR3 is made up of 16 amino acids. Written as DNA, the CDR3 is TGTGCCAGCAGTTACTCGTGGACCTCCTATAATTCACCCCTCCACTTT. This gives the protein CASSYSWTSYNSPLHF.

This clonotype was observed at least ten times. This chain joins TRBV6-1 and TRBJ2-3; 11 bases fit TRBD2. This CDR3 spans 14 amino acids. V was clipped by 6 bases and J by 2 bases; unmatched bases: 1. Per germline, CDR1 MNHNS and CDR2 SASEGT. In DNA form, the CDR3 reads TGTGCCAGCAGACTAGCGGGAGCCACAGATACGCAGTATTTT. Its translation: CASRLAGATDTQYF.

This clonotype was picked up many times. The chain combines TRBV28 with TRBJ2-1; the D is unclear. The CDR3 runs to 13 residues. V was clipped by 2 bases and J by 5 bases, with 7 bases between them. CDR1 is MDHEN, CDR2 SYDVKM, per germline. The CDR3 DNA reads as TGTGCCAGCAGTTTACACGGCAACAATGAGCAGTTCTTC. The encoded protein is CASSLHGNNEQFF.

In this sample, this clonotype turned up many times. The V call is TRBV11-3, the J call TRBJ1-1; no clear D. Germline loops: CDR1 SGHNT, CDR2 YENEEA. This CDR3 is 13 amino acids long. Trimming stripped 5 bases from V and 3 bases from J, with 10 bases between. Here the CDR3 reads CASSLYLDTEAFF. CDR3 in DNA: TGTGCCAGCAGCCTCTACTTAGACACTGAAGCTTTCTTT.

The table lists this clonotype with many counts. The chain links TRBV10-3 to TRBJ2-7; possibly TRBD2 for D (5 bases). V lost 5 bases and J 3 bases, leaving 14 bases between the germline ends. The CDR3 is made up of 14 amino acids. Germline values: CDR1 ENHRY, CDR2 SYGVKD. The CDR3 here is CAISSGFTSYEQYF. The DNA of the CDR3 is TGTGCCATCAGTTCGGGGTTCACCAGCTACGAGCAGTACTTC.

This clonotype appeared a few times. This CDR3 is CASSRIATGELFF. CDR3 in DNA: TGTGCCAGTAGTAGAATAGCGACCGGGGAGCTGTTTTTT. The chain couples TRBV19 to TRBJ2-2; D is perhaps TRBD2 (5 bases). CDR3 length equals 13 residues. Trimming removed 4 bases from V and 5 bases from J, with 8 bases in between. Per the germline V gene, CDR1 is LNHDA and CDR2 is SQIVND (reference sequence).

There are many counts of this clonotype. The V and J genes are TRBV18 and TRBJ2-1; the D gene could be TRBD1 or TRBD2 (5 bases each). The CDR3 consists of 15 residues. The germline V and J ends were trimmed by 3 bases and 5 bases, with 14 bases remaining between them. Germline loops: CDR1 KGHSH, CDR2 LQKENI. The CDR3 sequence: CASSPQPGPNNEQFF. The DNA of the CDR3 is TGTGCCAGCTCACCTCAACCGGGACCCAACAATGAGCAGTTCTTC. Drawing the rest from reference TRBV18 and TRBJ2-1, the complete variable domain is NAGVMQNPRHLVRRRGQEARLRCSPMKGHSHVYWYRQLPEEGLKFMVYLQKENIIDESGMPKERFSAEFPKEGPSILRIQQVVRGDSAAYFCASSPQPGPNNEQFFGPGTRLTVL.

This clonotype came up many times. CDR3: CASSLWRGNPSTDTQYF. CDR3 nucleotides: TGCGCCAGCAGCTTATGGAGGGGGAACCCTAGCACAGATACGCAGTATTTT. The chain uses TRBV5-1 and TRBJ2-3; perhaps D is TRBD1 or TRBD2 (6 bases each). Trimming pared 2 bases from V and 0 bases from J, leaving 16 bases between. Germline V CDR1 and CDR2: SGHRS, YFSETQ. This CDR3 has 17 amino acids.

This clonotype has only a few counts. CDR3 amino acids: CASSQEGGPGFNEKLFF. The CDR3 coding sequence is TGCGCCAGCAGCCAAGAAGGGGGGCCTGGTTTTAATGAAAAACTGTTTTTT. The rearrangement uses TRBV4-1 and TRBJ1-4; possible D gene TRBD1, 6 bases. The CDR3 sequence is 17 residues long. Trimming took 0 bases from V and 4 from J, leaving 15 bases between them. Germline loops: CDR1 MGHRA, CDR2 YSYEKL.

V is TRBV15 and J is TRBJ1-4, with a possible D match to TRBD1 (5 bases). The germline V gene has CDR1 LNHNV and CDR2 YYDKDF (reference sequence). Trimming left V 0 bases short and J 3 bases short, with 17 bases between. This CDR3 is built from 18 residues. CDR3 coding DNA: TGTGCCACCAGCAGAGATCGGCAGGGCGAAGTCCCTAATGAAAAACTGTTTTTT. Translating it yields CATSRDRQGEVPNEKLFF.

This clonotype was seen more than once but under ten times. The CDR3 DNA reads TGTGCCAGCAGCCAAACCTACGAGCAGTACTTC. Translation gives CASSQTYEQYF. V gene TRBV5-5 combines with J gene TRBJ2-7; D call uncertain. V gave up 4 bases and J gave up 2 bases, with 4 bases separating them. Germline-derived CDR1 and CDR2 are SGHKS and YYEKEE (reference sequence). The CDR3 runs to 11 residues.

Many counts were recorded for this clonotype. The chain combines TRBV11-2 with TRBJ1-2; D is uncertain. Germline CDR1 and CDR2: SGHAT and FQNNGV. The CDR3 contains 13 residues. Trimming cost V 5 bases and J 5 bases, with 12 bases left between them. For the CDR3, the DNA is TGTGCCAGCAGCCCCGGGCTCGGGTATGGCTACACCTTC. Residues: CASSPGLGYGYTF.

The chain couples TRBV6-2 or TRBV6-3 to TRBJ2-5, with D possibly called TRBD1 or TRBD2 (6 bases each). The length of the CDR3 is 15 residues. V lost 6 bases and J 5 bases, leaving 19 bases between the germline ends. Germline CDR1 and CDR2: MNHEY and SVGEGT. CDR3 DNA: TGTGCCAGCAGATCACGCAGGGGCGGGACGGAGACCCAGTACTTC. Translating gives CASRSRRGGTETQYF.

This clonotype was found many times. The chain couples TRBV5-1 to TRBJ2-4; D is possibly TRBD1 (6 bases). Between the trimmed V and J ends, which lost 2 bases and 6 bases, there was a span of 12 bases. The CDR3 is 14 amino acids. Germline CDR1 is SGHRS and CDR2 is YFSETQ. The CDR3 coding sequence is TGCGCCAGCAGCTTACAGGGTGAGGGAAACATTCAGTACTTC. It yields the protein CASSLQGEGNIQYF.

The chain employs TRBV2 and TRBJ2-5; D unresolved. Germline loops: CDR1 SNHLY, CDR2 FYNNEI. CDR3 length: 11 residues. V was shortened by 7 bases and J by 9 bases, with 12 bases between the two germline ends. In DNA form, the CDR3 reads TGTGCCAGCACCCCCCGGTCGGCCCAGTACTTC. It translates to CASTPRSAQYF.

The chain employs TRBV20-1 and TRBJ1-2; perhaps TRBD1 as D (5 bases). Germline CDR1 reads DFQATT; CDR2 reads SNEGSKA (reference sequence). The CDR3 covers 12 residues. V was clipped by 5 bases and J by 5 bases, with 12 bases between them. The CDR3 loop is CSASGALYGYTF. The CDR3 DNA reads TGCAGTGCTTCCGGGGCTCTTTATGGCTACACCTTC.

The genes are TRBV4-2 and TRBJ2-2, with 8 bases matching TRBD1. CDR1 LGHNA and CDR2 YNFKEQ come from the germline V gene. This CDR3 has 20 amino acids. J was trimmed by 1 base and V by 1 base; bases with no gene match: 14. In nucleotides, the CDR3 is TGTGCCAGCAGCCAAGCCTGGACAGGGTATATTTCTAGGAACACCGGGGAGCTGTTTTTT. Its protein is CASSQAWTGYISRNTGELFF.

This clonotype was recorded many times. The CDR3 DNA reads as TGTGCCACCAGCAGGGGGGGTGGAAACACCATATATTTT. Amino acids: CATSRGGGNTIYF. This chain uses TRBV15 with TRBJ1-3, with D maybe TRBD1 (5 bases). Trimming pared 3 bases from V and 3 bases from J, leaving 6 bases between. Germline V gene data show CDR1 as LNHNV and CDR2 as YYDKDF (reference sequence). The CDR3 consists of 13 residues. The variable domain in full, completed from reference TRBV15 and TRBJ1-3, reads DAMVIQNPRYQVTQFGKPVTLSCSQTLNHNVMYWYQQKSSQAPKLLFHYYDKDFNNEADTPDNFQSRRPNTSFCFLDIRSPGLGDTAMYLCATSRGGGNTIYFGEGSWLTVV.

This clonotype has a handful of counts. Since a much larger clone is just one base distant, this may be a read error. The CDR3 does not end in the conserved phenylalanine or tryptophan, so this is likely a read error. This chain joins TRBV3-1 and TRBJ1-2; a possible D gene is TRBD1 (5 bases). The CDR3 contains 12 residues. The germline V gene has CDR1 LGHDT and CDR2 YNNKEL (reference sequence). V was pared by 4 bases and J by 8 bases, with 11 bases between. The CDR3 bases are TGTGCCAGCAGCCTGAGGGGCCAGGGCTACACCTCC. Protein: CASSLRGQGYTS.